The 8 T cell receptor beta chains listed next were all sequenced from one sample in a study of cytomegalovirus exposure and HLA in healthy donors. Use of 60 Vbeta and 13 Jbeta primers characterized the PCR. Data came from immunoSEQ multiplex PCR; TCRdb stores just in-frame clones and leaves some out. The repertoire includes about 130,000 clones, around 82% of them detected once, and 11% sits in the top ten. Sequenced input: PBMCs. The origin of the receptors is a male donor in good health and CMV-seropositive.

The chain recombines TRBV9 with TRBJ2-2; D might be TRBD1 (6 bases). Germline V gene sequence: CDR1 SGDLS, CDR2 YYNGEE. V lost 1 base to trimming and J lost 0 bases, with 19 bases between them. The CDR3 contains 19 residues. The CDR3: CASSVLGETGYTNTGELFF. Here the CDR3 DNA reads TGTGCCAGCAGCGTATTGGGGGAGACAGGATATACGAACACCGGGGAGCTGTTTTTT.

This clone has just one count. The chain combines TRBV27 with TRBJ2-1, with D possibly being TRBD2 (7 bases). The length of the CDR3 is 15 residues. Trimming removed 4 bases from V and 6 bases from J, with 16 bases in between. Germline V CDR1 and CDR2: MNHEY, SMNVEV (reference sequence). CDR3 coding DNA: TGTGCCAGCAGTTGGGGAGGGGGGGTCGGCAATGAGCAGTTCTTC. The encoded protein is CASSWGGGVGNEQFF.

Points on this clone: Other DNA sequences in the same sample also yield this CDR3. The chain employs TRBV18 and TRBJ1-5; 8 nucleotides align to TRBD1. The ends lost 6 bases at V and 2 bases at J; junction bases unmatched: 3. The CDR3 contains 14 residues. The germline V gene encodes CDR1 KGHSH and CDR2 LQKENI. In DNA form, the CDR3 reads TGTGCCAGCTCTCCGGGACAGGGCAATCAGCCCCAGCATTTT. Translated: CASSPGQGNQPQHF. Filled out from reference TRBV18 and TRBJ1-5, the complete variable domain reads NAGVMQNPRHLVRRRGQEARLRCSPMKGHSHVYWYRQLPEEGLKFMVYLQKENIIDESGMPKERFSAEFPKEGPSILRIQQVVRGDSAAYFCASSPGQGNQPQHFGDGTRLSIL.

This clone was seen only a few times. The chain couples TRBV28 to TRBJ1-1, with 7 positions matching TRBD1. There are 14 residues in the CDR3. V was clipped by 8 bases and J by 10 bases; unmatched bases: 16. Germline CDR1 reads MDHEN; CDR2 reads SYDVKM. This CDR3 is CASATGVTRQRAFF. CDR3 DNA: TGTGCCAGCGCAACAGGGGTAACTCGTCAGAGAGCTTTCTTT.

This clone has a handful of counts. V gene TRBV2 combines with J gene TRBJ2-1, with a weak D call TRBD2 (5 bases). The V gene lost 7 bases and the J gene lost 10 bases, with 11 bases spanning the gap. The CDR3 runs 11 residues. Per germline, CDR1 SNHLY and CDR2 FYNNEI. The CDR3 spells CASKEAEEQFF. As DNA, the CDR3 is TGTGCCAGCAAGGAGGCTGAGGAGCAGTTCTTC.

This chain connects TRBV30 to TRBJ2-5; 7 nucleotides line up with TRBD2. This CDR3 region has 13 residues. V shed 4 bases, J shed 5 bases, and the junction held 7 bases outside the gene matches. Germline V lookup: CDR1 GTSNPN, CDR2 SVGIG (reference sequence). The CDR3 protein is CAWTPGGWETQYF. The CDR3 DNA reads as TGTGCCTGGACCCCGGGGGGATGGGAGACCCAGTACTTC.

This clone has only a few counts. The genes are TRBV7-8 and TRBJ2-7; 7 bases map to TRBD2. The CDR3 has 16 amino acids. The V gene end was trimmed by 4 bases and the J gene end by 6 bases; junction bases not matched to a gene: 15. Per germline, CDR1 SGHVS and CDR2 FQNEAQ. The CDR3 bases are TGTGCCAGCAGCTACAGTGGAGCGGGGCGGGCGGGCGAGCAGTACTTC. This encodes CASSYSGAGRAGEQYF.

This sequence joins TRBV5-6 and TRBJ2-6; D possibly corresponds to TRBD1 (6 bases). With 4 bases removed from V and 6 bases from J, the gap between germline ends came to 23 bases. The length of the CDR3 is 18 residues. CDR1 and CDR2 (germline): SGHDT, YYEEEE. The CDR3 reads CASSRRGIQLVEANVLTF. The CDR3 DNA reads TGTGCCAGCAGCCGCAGGGGCATACAACTAGTGGAGGCCAACGTCCTGACTTTC. The variable domain in full, completed from reference TRBV5-6 and TRBJ2-6, reads DAGVTQSPTHLIKTRGQQVTLRCSPKSGHDTVSWYQQALGQGPQFIFQYYEEEERQRGNFPDRFSGHQFPNYSSELNVNALLLGDSALYLCASSRRGIQLVEANVLTFGAGSRLTVL.